One sample yielded the 20 T cell receptor beta chains listed below, sequenced in a study of tumor and adjacent non-tumor tissue in lung cancer. A modified ARM-PCR protocol with three rounds of nested PCR amplified TCRbeta. A single record per CDR3 protein comes from TCRdb applying MiXCR to the multiplex PCR reads. The repertoire holds approximately 140,000 distinct CDR3 sequences, roughly 70% seen once, with roughly 18% in the top ten. The template was RNA from unsorted bulk tissue. The sample taken for sequencing was lung tumor tissue. These receptor sequences come from a man in his sixties with small cell lung cancer.

Worth noting for this clonotype: A much larger clone lies one base from this, so it may be a read error. CDR3 in amino acids: CASGRTSGNYNEQFF. The CDR3 coding sequence is TGTGCCAGCGGTCGGACTAGCGGGAACTACAATGAGCAGTTCTTC. The chain joins TRBV6-1 to TRBJ2-1, with 12 bases that match TRBD2. The germline CDR1 and CDR2 sequences are MNHNS and SASEGT. V lost 8 bases and J lost 3; bases outside the gene matches: 5. CDR3 length: 15 amino acids.

With regard to this clonotype: A read error may produce the germline difference seen at one junction end. The V call is TRBV29-1, the J call TRBJ2-3, with 13 bases that match TRBD2. The germline V gene encodes CDR1 SQVTM and CDR2 ANQGSEA. The CDR3 runs to 16 residues. CDR3 amino acids: CSVDGGTSGKTDTQYF. Here the CDR3 DNA reads TGCAGTGTTGACGGCGGGACTAGCGGGAAGACAGATACGCAGTATTTT.

Details on this clonotype: One end of the junction fails to match germline, which may point to a read error. The rearrangement uses TRBV29-1 and TRBJ2-7; TRBD1 or TRBD2 may be the D gene (6 bases each). This CDR3 has 15 residues. The germline CDR1 and CDR2 sequences are SQVTM and ANQGSEA. The CDR3 loop reads CSVEDSGAPPYEQYF. The CDR3 bases are TGTAGCGTTGAAGATTCGGGGGCTCCGCCCTACGAGCAGTACTTC.

Comments on this clonotype: A clone one base away is much larger, so this may be a read error. V is TRBV6-5 and J is TRBJ1-2; 9 positions match TRBD1. The CDR3 covers 16 residues. CDR1 and CDR2 (germline): MNHEY, SVGAGI. This CDR3 is CSSSKVSGTGWYGYTF. For the CDR3, the DNA is TGTTCCAGCAGCAAAGTTTCTGGGACAGGGTGGTATGGCTACACCTTC.

Only a few counts were recorded for this clonotype. V usage is TRBV6-1 and J usage is TRBJ2-3; 7 nucleotides agree with TRBD2. J was trimmed by 5 bases and V by 3 bases; bases with no gene match: 5. CDR1 is MNHNS and CDR2 is SASEGT in the germline V gene. This CDR3 has 14 amino acids. The CDR3 protein is CASSEAGAEDTQYF. CDR3 sequence (DNA): TGTGCCAGCAGTGAGGCGGGAGCGGAAGATACGCAGTATTTT.

To note about this clonotype: This clone may be a read error of a much larger clone one base away. The genes are TRBV29-1 and TRBJ1-2; D perhaps matches TRBD1 (5 bases). Germline CDR1 and CDR2: SQVTM and ANQGSEA. The CDR3 consists of 13 residues. The CDR3 sequence: CSVEDGRGYGYAF. As DNA, the CDR3 is TGCAGCGTTGAAGATGGTCGGGGCTATGGCTACGCCTTC.

In its sample, this clonotype was seen a few times. The CDR3 DNA sequence: TGTGCCAGTACCATGAGGGGTGGTCAGCCCCAGCATTTT. It yields the protein CASTMRGGQPQHF. The chain carries TRBV6-1 and TRBJ1-5; TRBD1 is a possible D gene (5 bases). The V end lost 9 bases, the J end lost 6 bases, and 15 bases lay between the germline ends. This CDR3 is built from 13 residues. In germline, CDR1 is MNHNS, CDR2 SASEGT.

This clonotype has only a few counts. V usage is TRBV4-2 and J usage is TRBJ2-7; 7 nucleotides agree with TRBD2. The CDR3 is made up of 15 amino acids. After removal of 1 base from V and 4 bases from J, the junction contained 7 bases not matched to a gene. Germline values: CDR1 LGHNA, CDR2 YNFKEQ. The CDR3 reads CASSQVGRETYEQYF. CDR3 sequence (DNA): TGTGCCAGCAGCCAAGTAGGGCGGGAGACTTACGAGCAGTACTTC.

As regards this clonotype: The germline gene is not matched at one end of the junction; a read error may be the cause. The chain recombines TRBV2 with TRBJ2-2; no clear D gene. From germline, CDR1 is SNHLY and CDR2 FYNNEI. The CDR3 loop spans 15 amino acids. The DNA of the CDR3 is TGTGCTAGCAGTATCGTAGAACCGAACACCGGGGAGCTGTTTTTT. Translated, it gives CASSIVEPNTGELFF. The full variable domain, in which reference TRBV2 and TRBJ2-2 provide the parts outside the CDR3, is EPEVTQTPSHQVTQMGQEVILRCVPISNHLYFYWYRQILGQKVEFLVSFYNNEISEKSEIFDDQFSVERPDGSNFTLKIRSTKLEDSAMYFCASSIVEPNTGELFFGEGSRLTVL.

This clonotype came up a few times. One base away lies a much larger clone, so this may be a sequencing read error. This sequence joins TRBV20-1 and TRBJ2-1; D possibly corresponds to TRBD2 (5 bases). Germline V lookup: CDR1 DFQATT, CDR2 SNEGSKA (reference sequence). The length of the CDR3 is 14 residues. In DNA, the CDR3 is TGCAGTACTAGAGAGGGTCCAAACGACAATGAGCAGTTCTTC. This translates into CSTREGPNDNEQFF.

V is TRBV29-1 and J is TRBJ1-2, with 10 positions matching TRBD1. Trimming at V came to 8 bases and at J to 7 bases, leaving 13 bases not matched to a gene. The CDR3 is made up of 14 amino acids. CDR1 and CDR2 from the germline V gene are SQVTM and ANQGSEA. DNA of the CDR3: TGCAGCATCGCGACCGAGGGACAGGGGAGTGGCTACACCTTC. Protein sequence: CSIATEGQGSGYTF.

Many counts were recorded for this clonotype. The DNA for the CDR3 is TGTGCCAGCAGTGAGACCCAGCGGGAGCTGTTTTTT. Translation gives CASSETQRELFF. The chain carries TRBV6-1 and TRBJ2-2, with D uncertain. V was shortened by 3 bases and J by 9 bases, with 8 bases between the two germline ends. Germline values: CDR1 MNHNS, CDR2 SASEGT. This CDR3 comprises 12 residues.

This chain connects TRBV5-4 to TRBJ2-1; D remains unclear. V gave up 3 bases and J gave up 6 bases, with 7 bases separating them. The CDR3 consists of 12 residues. In germline, CDR1 is SGHNT, CDR2 YYREEE (reference sequence). CDR3 region: CASSSYRNEQFF. CDR3 nucleotides: TGTGCCAGCAGCTCCTACCGCAATGAGCAGTTCTTC.

The chain links TRBV11-2 to TRBJ2-1; D possibly corresponds to TRBD2 (5 bases). Germline V gives CDR1 SGHAT, CDR2 FQNNGV. V lost 2 bases to trimming and J lost 3 bases, with 17 bases between them. The CDR3 runs to 17 residues. The chain's CDR3 is CASSLLNWERVYNEQFF. The CDR3 nucleotides read TGTGCCAGCAGCTTATTAAATTGGGAGCGAGTCTACAATGAGCAGTTCTTC.

On this clonotype itself: One end of the junction is discordant with germline, which a read error may explain. The chain combines TRBV28 with TRBJ2-5; possibly TRBD1 for D (6 bases). This CDR3 spans 15 amino acids. Germline CDR1 and CDR2: MDHEN and SYDVKM. The DNA of the CDR3 is TGTGCTAGCAGTAAGACAGGCCCATCCCGAGAGACCCAGTACTTC. Translation: CASSKTGPSRETQYF. Supplemented by reference TRBV28 and TRBJ2-5, the full variable domain reads DVKVTQSSRYLVKRTGEKVFLECVQDMDHENMFWYRQDPGLGLRLIYFSYDVKMKEKGDIPEGYSVSREKKERFSLILESASTNQTSMYLCASSKTGPSRETQYFGPGTRLLVL.

In regard to this clonotype: Here the CDR3 omits its conserved ending phenylalanine or tryptophan, so a read error is the likely source. V gene TRBV11-2 combines with J gene TRBJ2-1; TRBD2 might be the D (5 bases). The CDR3 runs to 13 residues. Germline V gene sequence: CDR1 SGHAT, CDR2 FQNNGV. V gave up 9 bases and J gave up 0 bases, with 9 bases separating them. As DNA, the CDR3 is TGTGCCAGTAGCCGGGACTCCTACAATGAGCAGTTCTAC. Protein: CASSRDSYNEQFY.

A word on this clonotype: The junction shows a germline mismatch at one end, possibly a read error. This chain uses TRBV28 with TRBJ1-4, with 8 bases aligning to TRBD1. The CDR3 is 16 residues long. Germline-derived CDR1 and CDR2 are MDHEN and SYDVKM. In nucleotides, the CDR3 is TGCGCCAGCAGTTCAAACGCAGGGGGCCTGGATGAAGAACTGTTTTTT. Translated: CASSSNAGGLDEELFF.

About this clonotype itself: A read error may explain this, as a much larger clone is one base away. This chain connects TRBV29-1 to TRBJ1-2, with 7 bases identical to TRBD1. Germline CDR1 reads SQVTM; CDR2 reads ANQGSEA. J was trimmed by 7 bases and V by 4 bases; bases with no gene match: 3. This CDR3 comprises 11 residues. CDR3 region: CSVGQGGGYTF. CDR3 DNA: TGCAGCGTTGGGCAGGGGGGTGGCTACACCTTC.

This clonotype was observed a single time. This may be a read error: a much more frequent sequence differs by one nucleotide. This chain connects TRBV20-1 to TRBJ2-5, with 10 bases matching TRBD1. The CDR3 runs to 14 residues. Germline V gene lookup returns CDR1 DFQATT and CDR2 SNEGSKA (reference sequence). CDR3 loop: CSVRVDRGRETQYF. CDR3 nucleotides: TGCAGTGTTAGAGTTGACAGGGGGCGAGAGACCCAGTACTTC.

With regard to this clonotype: A much larger clone differs by one base, so this may be a read error. This rearrangement joins TRBV20-1 to TRBJ2-5, with D tentatively TRBD1 or TRBD2 (5 bases each). Germline CDR1 is DFQATT and CDR2 is SNEGSKA (reference sequence). The length of the CDR3 is 15 residues. The CDR3 DNA sequence: TGCAGTACTAGTCATGGGACGGATCCCGAAGAGACCCAGTACTTC. This gives the protein CSTSHGTDPEETQYF.